This passage covers 18 T cell receptor beta chains from one sample sequenced in a study of beta chain features in type 1 diabetes. Since all of the isolated RNA was reverse transcribed, expressed TCRB transcripts were what got sequenced. TCRdb keeps only in-frame clones here, not all; method: immunoSEQ multiplex PCR. The profile shows roughly 380,000 clones, less than 20% of them singletons. The specimen was naive CD4+ T cells from blood. The origin of the receptors is a woman younger than 35 in good health.

This clone occurred a few times. The V and J genes are TRBV4-3 and TRBJ1-2; TRBD1 agrees at 7 bases. V lost 0 bases and J lost 4; bases outside the gene matches: 11. Germline-derived CDR1 and CDR2 are LGHNA and YSLEER. CDR3 length: 17 residues. DNA of the CDR3: TGCGCCAGCAGCCAAGAACCACGGGACAGTCGGGGCTATGGCTACACCTTC. It codes for CASSQEPRDSRGYGYTF.

The V gene is TRBV19, the J gene TRBJ1-5; TRBD1 agrees at 7 bases. V shed 6 bases, J shed 0 bases, and the junction held 5 bases outside the gene matches. The CDR3 is made up of 15 amino acids. CDR1 and CDR2 from the germline V gene are LNHDA and SQIVND (reference sequence). The CDR3 region is CASSTRDSSNQPQHF. CDR3 nucleotide sequence: TGTGCCAGTAGCACCCGGGACAGTAGCAATCAGCCCCAGCATTTT. Combining the CDR3 with reference TRBV19 and TRBJ1-5 gives the whole variable domain DGGITQSPKYLFRKEGQNVTLSCEQNLNHDAMYWYRQDPGQGLRLIYYSQIVNDFQKGDIAEGYSVSREKKESFPLTVTSAQKNPTAFYLCASSTRDSSNQPQHFGDGTRLSIL.

This clone was found a few times. This rearrangement joins TRBV30 to TRBJ1-1; D gene unclear. V shed 0 bases and J shed 8 bases, with 10 bases lying between them. Germline-derived CDR1 and CDR2 are GTSNPN and SVGIG (reference sequence). CDR3 length: 12 amino acids. CDR3 loop: CAWSVRTDEAFF. The CDR3 DNA sequence: TGTGCCTGGAGTGTACGAACAGACGAAGCTTTCTTT.

Note on this clone: The junction departs from germline at one end; a sequencing error may be responsible. V gene TRBV7-7 combines with J gene TRBJ2-5; no firm D call. CDR1 is SSHAT, CDR2 FNYEAQ, per germline (reference sequence). This CDR3 region has 14 residues. Here the CDR3 reads CASSSGTVQETQYF. CDR3 in DNA: TGTGCTAGCAGCTCAGGCACAGTACAAGAGACCCAGTACTTC.

This clone was observed a handful of times. The chain has TRBV7-3 and TRBJ2-1; 14 positions match TRBD2. The CDR3 loop spans 15 amino acids. The germline V gene encodes CDR1 SGHTA and CDR2 FQGTGA. The J segment lost 10 bases and the V segment lost 4 bases, leaving 6 bases of the junction unmatched. The CDR3 nucleotides read TGTGCCAGCAGCTCCCCGGGACTAGCGGGGGCAGAGCAGTTCTTC. Translating it yields CASSSPGLAGAEQFF.

This clone has a handful of counts. This rearrangement joins TRBV9 to TRBJ1-1; 9 bases align to TRBD1. Germline CDR1 SGDLS, CDR2 YYNGEE. Unmatched junction bases numbered 8, after V lost 0 bases and J lost 5 bases. The length of the CDR3 is 16 residues. CDR3 in DNA: TGTGCCAGCAGCGTAGGGGACAGGGAATGGTATACTGAAGCTTTCTTT. Protein: CASSVGDREWYTEAFF.

The chain is built from TRBV4-1 and TRBJ1-2; D gene uncertain. Germline CDR1 and CDR2: MGHRA and YSYEKL. The V end lost 2 bases, the J end lost 1 base, and 17 bases lay between the germline ends. This CDR3 has 17 residues. CDR3 region: CASSQKVLLGVNYGYTF. In DNA, the CDR3 is TGCGCCAGCAGCCAAAAAGTTTTGCTAGGAGTTAACTATGGCTACACCTTC.

The chain carries TRBV7-9 and TRBJ2-3; possibly TRBD2 for D (5 bases). The CDR3 spans 13 residues. CDR1 and CDR2 from the germline V gene are SEHNR and FQNEAQ (reference sequence). V was trimmed by 3 bases and J by 6 bases, leaving 10 bases between them. As DNA, the CDR3 is TGTGCCAGCAGCTTGGACTCTGCGGATACGCAGTATTTT. It yields the protein CASSLDSADTQYF.

This clone showed up just a few times. The chain recombines TRBV5-6 with TRBJ2-1; 8 nucleotides agree with TRBD2. Per the germline V gene, CDR1 is SGHDT and CDR2 is YYEEEE. The CDR3 runs to 14 residues. J lost 8 bases, V lost 2 bases, and 6 bases had no gene match. For the CDR3, the DNA is TGTGCCAGCAGCTTACGACTAGCGATCGATGAGCAGTTCTTC. It codes for CASSLRLAIDEQFF.

A few counts support this clone. CDR3 DNA: TGTGCCAGCAGCGTAGACGTGAGAATCGGGGAGACCCAGTACTTC. It specifies CASSVDVRIGETQYF. This chain uses TRBV9 with TRBJ2-5; no clear D. The germline gives CDR1 SGDLS, CDR2 YYNGEE. This CDR3 is 15 amino acids long. The germline V and J ends were trimmed by 0 bases and 5 bases, with 14 bases remaining between them.

V gene TRBV18 combines with J gene TRBJ2-7; maybe TRBD1 (6 bases). Trimming took 9 bases from V and 2 from J, leaving 14 bases between them. Per germline, CDR1 KGHSH and CDR2 LQKENI. The CDR3 loop spans 13 amino acids. CDR3 region: CASHQGLTYEQYF. DNA of the CDR3: TGTGCCAGTCATCAGGGGCTCACCTACGAGCAGTACTTC.

The chain carries TRBV5-1 and TRBJ1-2; possible D gene TRBD1, 5 bases. Trimming cost V 0 bases and J 2 bases, with 8 bases left between them. This CDR3 is built from 14 residues. CDR1 and CDR2 (germline): SGHRS, YFSETQ. The CDR3 DNA sequence: TGCGCCAGCAGCTTGGCCCCAGGGAACTATGGCTACACCTTC. Its protein product is CASSLAPGNYGYTF.

This clone was found a few times. The chain combines TRBV30 with TRBJ1-1, with 8 positions matching TRBD1. The CDR3 has 15 amino acids. Germline loops: CDR1 GTSNPN, CDR2 SVGIG (reference sequence). With V trimmed by 3 bases and J by 1 base, 7 bases remained unmatched. The CDR3 DNA reads as TGTGCCTGGAGGGCCTTTGGGACAGGGAACACTGAAGCTTTCTTT. Protein product: CAWRAFGTGNTEAFF.

The V gene is TRBV7-2, the J gene TRBJ2-5, with 8 bases that match TRBD2. The CDR3 has 15 amino acids. V lost 6 bases to trimming and J lost 4 bases; unmatched junction nucleotides: 10. Germline CDR1 is SGHTA and CDR2 is FQGNSA. The CDR3, as DNA: TGTGCCAGCAGACCATCCGGGACTAGTTCAGAGACCCAGTACTTC. Its translation is CASRPSGTSSETQYF. The whole variable domain, remainder taken from reference TRBV7-2 and TRBJ2-5, is GAGVSQSPSNKVTEKGKDVELRCDPISGHTALYWYRQSLGQGLEFLIYFQGNSAPDKSGLPSDRFSAERTGGSVSTLTIQRTQQEDSAVYLCASRPSGTSSETQYFGPGTRLLVL.

J is TRBJ2-1 and V is TRBV5-1, with 11 bases that match TRBD2. The CDR3 spans 16 residues. Per germline, CDR1 SGHRS and CDR2 YFSETQ. With 4 bases clipped from V and 7 bases from J, the junction kept 10 bases outside the gene matches. CDR3 in amino acids: CASSRDSGGARNEQFF. CDR3 sequence (DNA): TGCGCCAGCAGCAGGGATAGCGGGGGGGCCAGAAATGAGCAGTTCTTC.

CDR3 loop: CASSTRQGRDGYTF. DNA of the CDR3: TGTGCCAGCAGTACCCGACAGGGGAGGGATGGCTACACCTTC. This sequence joins TRBV27 and TRBJ1-2; 8 nucleotides align to TRBD1. V dropped 5 bases and J dropped 6; count of bases not matched to a gene: 8. CDR3 length: 14 residues. CDR1 is MNHEY, CDR2 SMNVEV, per germline (reference sequence).

This clone was seen once. The chain combines TRBV30 with TRBJ1-5; D possibly corresponds to TRBD1 (6 bases). CDR1 is GTSNPN, CDR2 SVGIG, per germline (reference sequence). The V gene lost 4 bases and the J gene lost 0 bases, with 10 bases spanning the gap. The CDR3 runs 14 residues. The DNA of the CDR3 is TGTGCCTGGAACAGGGATAATAGCAATCAGCCCCAGCATTTT. Protein sequence: CAWNRDNSNQPQHF. The full variable domain, rest sourced from reference TRBV30 and TRBJ1-5, is SQTIHQWPATLVQPVGSPLSLECTVEGTSNPNLYWYRQAAGRGLQLLFYSVGIGQISSEVPQNLSASRPQDRQFILSSKKLLLSDSGFYLCAWNRDNSNQPQHFGDGTRLSIL.

This chain connects TRBV5-6 to TRBJ1-2; D is perhaps TRBD1 (6 bases). With 0 bases removed from V and 5 bases from J, the gap between germline ends came to 11 bases. Germline lookup yields CDR1 SGHDT and CDR2 YYEEEE. This CDR3 region has 14 residues. CDR3: CASSLVGTRYGYTF. For the CDR3, the DNA is TGTGCCAGCAGCTTGGTCGGGACAAGATATGGCTACACCTTC.